This TCR beta chain was sequenced in a study of cytomegalovirus exposure and HLA in healthy donors. Clones were read by immunoSEQ multiplex PCR, and TCRdb kept only the in-frame ones, dropping some. There are some 77,000 clones in the sample; about 94% occur only once, and around 1.5% lies in the top ten. This CDR3 region has 15 residues. Germline V CDR1 and CDR2: SGHRS, YFSETQ. With 1 base clipped from V and 4 bases from J, the junction kept 7 bases outside the gene matches. The sequencing input was PBMCs. V and J are TRBV5-1 and TRBJ2-5, with TRBD2 matching 7 bases. This clonotype was obtained from a man aged 18 to 30 in good health and CMV-seropositive. Here the CDR3 reads CASSLYASGTETQYF. The CDR3 bases are TGCGCCAGCAGCTTGTACGCTAGCGGAACAGAGACCCAGTACTTC. Looking up the rest from reference TRBV5-1 and TRBJ2-5 gives the full variable domain: KAGVTQTPRYLIKTRGQQVTLSCSPISGHRSVSWYQQTPGQGLQFLFEYFSETQRNKGNFPGRFSGRQFSNSRSEMNVSTLELGDSALYLCASSLYASGTETQYFGPGTRLLVL.